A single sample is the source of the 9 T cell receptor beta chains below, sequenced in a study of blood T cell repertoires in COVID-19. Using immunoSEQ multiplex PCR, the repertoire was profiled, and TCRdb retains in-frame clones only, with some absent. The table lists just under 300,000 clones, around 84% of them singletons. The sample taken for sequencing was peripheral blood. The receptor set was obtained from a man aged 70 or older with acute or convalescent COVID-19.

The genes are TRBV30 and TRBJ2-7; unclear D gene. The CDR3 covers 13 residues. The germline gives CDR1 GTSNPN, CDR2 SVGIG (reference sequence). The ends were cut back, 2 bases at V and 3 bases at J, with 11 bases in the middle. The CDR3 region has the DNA TGTGCCTGGAGTAGAGATAGCTACTACGAGCAGTACTTC. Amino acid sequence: CAWSRDSYYEQYF.

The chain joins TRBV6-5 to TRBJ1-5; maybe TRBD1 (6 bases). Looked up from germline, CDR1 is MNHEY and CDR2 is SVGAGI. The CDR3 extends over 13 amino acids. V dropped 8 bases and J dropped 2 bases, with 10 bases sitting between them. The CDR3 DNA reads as TGTGCCAGCGAACAGGGCCGCAATCAGCCCCAGCATTTT. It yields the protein CASEQGRNQPQHF.

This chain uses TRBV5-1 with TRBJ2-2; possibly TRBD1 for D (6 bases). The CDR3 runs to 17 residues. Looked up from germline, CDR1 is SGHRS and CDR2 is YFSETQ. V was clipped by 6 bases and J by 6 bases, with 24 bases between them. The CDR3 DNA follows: TGCGCCAGCATGAGCAAGGCCGGGACATTTACACCCGGGGAGCTGTTTTTT. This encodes CASMSKAGTFTPGELFF.

In nucleotides, the CDR3 is TGTGCCACCAGTGACCACAGGGTCGGCTCCTACAATGAGCAGTTCTTC. Protein sequence: CATSDHRVGSYNEQFF. The genes are TRBV24-1 and TRBJ2-1; the D gene is possibly TRBD1 (6 bases). Trimming left V 4 bases short and J 0 bases short, with 12 bases between. This CDR3 comprises 16 residues. Germline assignment: CDR1 KGHDR and CDR2 SFDVKD.

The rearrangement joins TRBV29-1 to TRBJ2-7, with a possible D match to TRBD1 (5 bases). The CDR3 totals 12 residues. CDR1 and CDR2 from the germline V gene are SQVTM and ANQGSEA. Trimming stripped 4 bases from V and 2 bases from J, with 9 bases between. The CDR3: CSVGWGAYEQYF. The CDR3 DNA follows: TGCAGCGTTGGTTGGGGCGCCTACGAGCAGTACTTC.

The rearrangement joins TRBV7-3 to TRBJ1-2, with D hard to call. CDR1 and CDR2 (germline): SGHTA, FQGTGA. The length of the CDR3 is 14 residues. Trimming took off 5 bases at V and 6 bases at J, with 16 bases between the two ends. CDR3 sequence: CASSPSGMGNGYTF. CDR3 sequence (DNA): TGTGCCAGCAGCCCTTCGGGGATGGGGAATGGCTACACCTTC. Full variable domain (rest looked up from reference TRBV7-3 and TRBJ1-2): GAGVSQTPSNKVTEKGKYVELRCDPISGHTALYWYRQSLGQGPEFLIYFQGTGAADDSGLPNDRFFAVRPEGSVSTLKIQRTERGDSAVYLCASSPSGMGNGYTFGSGTRLTVV.

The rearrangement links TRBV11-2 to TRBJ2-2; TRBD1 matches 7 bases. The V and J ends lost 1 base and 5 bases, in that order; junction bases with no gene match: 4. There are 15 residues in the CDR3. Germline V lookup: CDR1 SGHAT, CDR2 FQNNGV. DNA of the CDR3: TGTGCCAGCAGCTTAGTTGACAGGGTTACCGGGGAGCTGTTTTTT. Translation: CASSLVDRVTGELFF.

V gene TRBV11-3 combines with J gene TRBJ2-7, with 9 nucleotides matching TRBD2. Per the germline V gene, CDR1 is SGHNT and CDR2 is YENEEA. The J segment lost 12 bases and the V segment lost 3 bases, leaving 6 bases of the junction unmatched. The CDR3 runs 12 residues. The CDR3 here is CASSFGGGDRYF. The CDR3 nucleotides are TGTGCCAGCAGCTTCGGCGGGGGGGATCGGTACTTC.

This CDR3 is CATSFGTGVVGANTGELFF. Written as DNA, the CDR3 is TGTGCCACCTCCTTCGGGACAGGAGTTGTGGGGGCGAACACCGGGGAGCTGTTTTTT. V gene TRBV27 combines with J gene TRBJ2-2; 8 nucleotides match TRBD1. The CDR3 runs to 19 residues. Germline V gene sequence: CDR1 MNHEY, CDR2 SMNVEV (reference sequence). With 10 bases clipped from V and 0 bases from J, the junction kept 19 bases outside the gene matches.